Listed below are T cell receptor beta chains from one sample, sequenced in a study of blood T cell repertoires in COVID-19. Assay: immunoSEQ multiplex PCR; the TCRdb copy retains only in-frame clones and omits some. The sample records 310,000 or so clones, over 80% being singletons. The sequenced sample consisted of PBMCs or T cells enriched from blood (not recorded which). These receptors were collected from a woman between 18 and 29 years old who had recovered from COVID-19. Both conserved end residues are part of each CDR3. D genes are given only for firm matches. Some rows have no size entry. The others give once, few or many, or a class for an expanded clone.

>TRBD2|TRBJ2-3|-|TRBV5-4
TGTGCCAGCAGCTCGGGGACTAGCGGGGGGCTTCTCACAGATACGCAGTATTTT
CASSSGTSGGLLTDTQYF
>-|TRBJ2-7|few|TRBV10-3
TGTGCCATCAGTGAGAGGCTAGCAGACTTCTCCGAGCAGTACTTC
CAISERLADFSEQYF
>-|TRBJ1-2|once|TRBV19
TGTGCCAGTAGTATCCTACAGGGTCTCGGCGGCTACACCTTC
CASSILQGLGGYTF
>TRBD2|TRBJ2-2|-|TRBV9
TGTGCCAGCAGCGCAAAGGGAGGACTAGCCAACACCGGGGAGCTGTTTTTT
CASSAKGGLANTGELFF
>TRBD2|TRBJ2-7|-|TRBV7-2
TGTGCCAGCAGCTCCTTCACTAGCGGGGGCTCCTACGAGCAGTACTTC
CASSSFTSGGSYEQYF
>-|TRBJ2-7|-|TRBV27
TGTGCCAGCAGTCCACAGGGCTACGAGCAGTACTTC
CASSPQGYEQYF
>TRBD1|TRBJ1-1|-|TRBV14
TGTGCCAGCAGCCAACGACAGGGAAGGAACACTGAAGCTTTCTTT
CASSQRQGRNTEAFF
>TRBD2|TRBJ2-1|-|TRBV28
TGTGCCAGCAGGAATAGTCTAGCGGGATGGGGGGAGCAGTTCTTC
CASRNSLAGWGEQFF
>TRBD2|TRBJ2-5|-|TRBV7-2
TGTGCCAGCAGCTTAGCATCGACTAGCGGGGGGGCCTGGGAGACCCAGTACTTC
CASSLASTSGGAWETQYF
>-|TRBJ1-2|-|TRBV12-3/TRBV12-4
TGTGCCAGCAGTTGGGGGGTCTATGGCTACACCTTC
CASSWGVYGYTF
>TRBD1|TRBJ2-5|-|TRBV5-1
TGCGCCAGCAGCCCTGGACAGGGCCTAGACCAAGAGACCCAGTACTTC
CASSPGQGLDQETQYF
>-|TRBJ1-4|-|TRBV7-9
TGTGCCAGCAGCCTGAGGCAGGGAATAGAGGAAAAACTGTTTTTT
CASSLRQGIEEKLFF
>-|TRBJ2-6|-|TRBV6-5
TGTGCCAGCAGTTTATCGTCAGGGACTGGGGCCAACGTCCTGACTTTC
CASSLSSGTGANVLTF
>-|TRBJ2-7|-|TRBV5-6
TGTGCCAGCAGCTTGGGGACAGTTCGGGAGCAGTACTTC
CASSLGTVREQYF
>TRBD1|TRBJ2-1|-|TRBV7-9
TGTGCCAGCAGCCCCTGGACAGGGGGCACGTACAATGAGCAGTTCTTC
CASSPWTGGTYNEQFF
>-|TRBJ2-5|-|TRBV2
TGTGCCAGCGGGTGGGGGAGGCAGACCCAGTACTTC
CASGWGRQTQYF
>TRBD2|TRBJ2-1|-|TRBV3-1/TRBV3-2
TGTGCCAGCAGCCAAGAAGGGGCTAGCGGGAGATACTACAATGAGCAGTTCTTC
CASSQEGASGRYYNEQFF
>TRBD1|TRBJ1-2|-|TRBV7-2
TGTGCCAGCAGCTTAGATTCGACAGGGAACTTTGGTGGCTACACCTTC
CASSLDSTGNFGGYTF
>TRBD1|TRBJ2-2|-|TRBV6-2/TRBV6-3
TGTGCCAGCAGTTACTCGAGGGGGACAGCAAACACCGGGGAGCTGTTTTTT
CASSYSRGTANTGELFF
>TRBD1|TRBJ1-5|-|TRBV11-2
TGTGCCAGCAGCCCCGACAGGGTTCAGCCCCAGCATTTT
CASSPDRVQPQHF
>TRBD2|TRBJ2-2|-|TRBV27
TGTGCCAGCAGTGCTAGCGGGAACACCGGGGAGCTGTTTTTT
CASSASGNTGELFF
>TRBD2|TRBJ2-1|-|TRBV7-9
TGTGCCAGCACCCCACTAGCGGAATACAATGAGCAGTTCTTC
CASTPLAEYNEQFF
>TRBD2|TRBJ2-7|-|TRBV7-9
TGTGCCAGCGTCCCACTGCGGGAGTCTCACTACGAGCAGTACTTC
CASVPLRESHYEQYF
>TRBD2|TRBJ2-3|-|TRBV7-2
TGTGCCAGCAGCTTCTTACCAGCGGGGGGAACAGATACGCAGTATTTT
CASSFLPAGGTDTQYF
>-|TRBJ2-7|-|TRBV7-2
TGTGCCAGCAGCCCGGCAGGGTCCCTTTCCTACGAGCAGTACTTC
CASSPAGSLSYEQYF
>-|TRBJ1-2|-|TRBV5-6
TGTGCCAGCAGCTCTGGACAGCCTAATGGCTACACCTTC
CASSSGQPNGYTF
>TRBD2|TRBJ2-3|-|TRBV7-3
TGTGCCAGCAGCTTAAGGCCGACTAGCGGGGCCACCCAGAATACGCAGTATTTT
CASSLRPTSGATQNTQYF
>TRBD1|TRBJ1-2|-|TRBV19
TGTGCCAGTAGTACCTGGACAGGGAACTATGGCTACACCTTC
CASSTWTGNYGYTF
>-|TRBJ2-1|-|TRBV4-2
TGTGCCAGCAGCCAAGATCCCCGGGAGGGGGCGGACAATGAGCAGTTCTTC
CASSQDPREGADNEQFF
>-|TRBJ1-1|-|TRBV11-2
TGTGCCAGCAGCTTATGGTTCGAGAAGCTTGAAGCTTTCTTT
CASSLWFEKLEAFF
>TRBD2|TRBJ2-5|-|TRBV18
TGTGCCAGCTCACCTTACGGGACTAGCGGGAGGAGGAGACAAGAGACCCAGTACTTC
CASSPYGTSGRRRQETQYF
>-|TRBJ2-7|-|TRBV7-9
TGTGCCAGCAGCACGGGAGTGTTCTCCTACGAGCAGTACTTC
CASSTGVFSYEQYF
>-|TRBJ1-2|-|TRBV24-1
TGTGCCACCAGTGATTTCAGACAGAACTATGGCTACACCTTC
CATSDFRQNYGYTF
>-|TRBJ1-1|-|TRBV7-8
TGTGCCAGCAGCTTAGTTCCAGACATGAACACTGAAGCTTTCTTT
CASSLVPDMNTEAFF
>TRBD1|TRBJ1-2|-|TRBV4-1
TGCGCCAGCAGCCAAGGACAGGGTCTGAACTATGGCTACACCTTC
CASSQGQGLNYGYTF
>TRBD1|TRBJ1-1|-|TRBV7-8
TGTGCCAGCAGCGCAACAGGGGGCTCTGTCACTGAAGCTTTCTTT
CASSATGGSVTEAFF
>-|TRBJ1-5|-|TRBV24-1
TGTGCCACCAGTAGGGCAGGGAATCAGCCCCAGCATTTT
CATSRAGNQPQHF
>TRBD1|TRBJ1-5|few|TRBV28
TGTGCCAGCAGGGACAGGGCAGAGCAGCCCCAGCATTTT
CASRDRAEQPQHF
>TRBD1|TRBJ1-2|-|TRBV5-1
TGCGCCAGCAGCCCCCAAGACAGGGGGGATAACTATGGCTACACCTTC
CASSPQDRGDNYGYTF
>TRBD2|TRBJ2-1|-|TRBV6-5
TGTGCCAGCAGTTTAACTAGCGGGAATCCCCTAGCTGAGCAGTTCTTC
CASSLTSGNPLAEQFF
>TRBD1|TRBJ2-7|-|TRBV30
TGTGCCTGGAGTTTAGGGCAGGGGGCGGGCGAGCAGTACTTC
CAWSLGQGAGEQYF
>-|TRBJ2-2|once|TRBV5-1
TGCGCCAGCAGCCCCCGGGATTTAACCGGGGAGCTGTTTTTT
CASSPRDLTGELFF
>-|TRBJ2-2|-|TRBV7-3
TGTGCCAGCAGTCTAGCGCGTACCGGGGAGCTGTTTTTT
CASSLARTGELFF
>-|TRBJ1-6|-|TRBV30
TGTGCCTGGGAGGGGGTCACACAGGATAATTCACCCCTCCACTTT
CAWEGVTQDNSPLHF
>TRBD2|TRBJ2-7|-|TRBV7-8
TGTGCCAGCAGCTCGGGACTAGCGGGAGGGCTTAGAGGTTACGAGCAGTACTTC
CASSSGLAGGLRGYEQYF
>TRBD2|TRBJ2-1|-|TRBV3-1/TRBV3-2
TGTGCCAGCAGCCAAACCCCGGGGGGTGAGCAGTTCTTC
CASSQTPGGEQFF
>TRBD1|TRBJ2-1|-|TRBV28
TGTGCCAGCAGCCGAGTCGCGGGACAGGGCTTCTACAATGAGCAGTTCTTC
CASSRVAGQGFYNEQFF
>TRBD1|TRBJ1-4|-|TRBV7-3
TGTGCCAGCAGCTTAACGGGGACAGCTAATGAAAAACTGTTTTTT
CASSLTGTANEKLFF
>TRBD1|TRBJ1-5|-|TRBV5-6
TGTGCCAGCAGCTTGTTCCGGGACAGGGAGTTAGGTCAGCCCCAGCATTTT
CASSLFRDRELGQPQHF
>TRBD1|TRBJ2-7|once|TRBV28
TGTGCCAGCAGTTCGTACAGGGGGCGCGCCCACGAGCAGTACTTC
CASSSYRGRAHEQYF
>-|TRBJ1-1|-|TRBV27
TGTGCCAGCAGTTTCCAGGGATGGGACACTGAAGCTTTCTTT
CASSFQGWDTEAFF
>-|TRBJ1-2|-|TRBV29-1
TGCAGCGTTGAAGACAGGGAAACTAACTATGGCTACACCTTC
CSVEDRETNYGYTF
>-|TRBJ1-2|-|TRBV27
TGTGCCAGCAGTCCAACAGGGAGCGGCTACACCTTC
CASSPTGSGYTF
>TRBD1|TRBJ1-1|once|TRBV11-3
TGTGCCAGCAGCTTAGAACCACCACGGACAGGGGTTATAATCGTAGGCACTGAAGCTTTCTTT
CASSLEPPRTGVIIVGTEAFF
>TRBD2|TRBJ2-2|few|TRBV7-6
TGTGCCAGCAGCTCCAAGCGGGAGGGCCTCGCCGGGGAGCTGTTTTTT
CASSSKREGLAGELFF
>TRBD1|TRBJ1-6|-|TRBV5-4
TGTGCCAGCAGCTTGGGGCCGACAGGGGATGTTTCACCCCTCCACTTT
CASSLGPTGDVSPLHF
>TRBD2|TRBJ2-1|-|TRBV5-3
TGTGCCAGAAGCTTGGTACGCCTGGGACTAGCGGGAGGAAGCTCCTACAATGAGCAGTTCTTC
CARSLVRLGLAGGSSYNEQFF
>-|TRBJ2-7|-|TRBV20-1
TGCAGTGCTAGTCTGCGGCGGTCCTACGAGCAGTACTTC
CSASLRRSYEQYF
>-|TRBJ2-5|-|TRBV6-6
TGTGCCAGCAGTCCCTCTGGGGGCCACCAAGAGACCCAGTACTTC
CASSPSGGHQETQYF
>TRBD1|TRBJ2-7|-|TRBV7-9
TGTGCCAGCAGCCTCGGGACAGGGAGAGAGCAGTACTTC
CASSLGTGREQYF